This is a list of T cell receptor beta chains from one sample in a study of T cell responses to AZD1222 COVID-19 vaccine. Sequenced by immunoSEQ multiplex PCR; TCRdb stores in-frame clones only, minus some. The table includes fewer than 110,000 clones, 75% to 95% detected once. Source: peripheral blood, taken on day 0 of AZD1222 vaccination. The source of these receptors is an adult in good health. The CDR3 runs from the conserved cysteine through the conserved F or W. A D gene is named only where the DNA matches it firmly. Some rows mark clone size as missing; the rest say once, few, many or name a class of expanded clone.

clone_size	j_call	v_call	d_call	cdr3_aa	cdr3_nt
-	TRBJ2-1	TRBV4-1	TRBD2	CASSQEERDLLFF	TGCGCCAGCAGCCAGGAAGAGCGGGATTTACTGTTCTTC
-	TRBJ2-2	TRBV7-8	-	CASSQGRGPGELFF	TGTGCCAGCAGCCAGGGGAGGGGGCCCGGGGAGCTGTTTTTT
-	TRBJ2-1	TRBV5-6	TRBD2	CASTGLAQNEQFF	TGTGCCAGCACCGGACTAGCGCAAAATGAGCAGTTCTTC
-	TRBJ2-7	TRBV24-1	TRBD2	CATSDLAGGRHEQYF	TGTGCCACCAGTGATTTAGCGGGAGGGCGACACGAGCAGTACTTC
once	TRBJ2-7	TRBV15	TRBD1	CATSRGQERYEQYF	TGTGCCACCAGCAGGGGACAGGAGCGCTACGAGCAGTACTTC
-	TRBJ2-7	TRBV3-1/TRBV3-2	-	CASSQDFIPLGRSYEQYF	TGTGCCAGCAGCCAAGATTTTATACCCTTAGGGAGGTCCTACGAGCAGTACTTC
-	TRBJ2-4	TRBV3-1/TRBV3-2	-	CASSLPRAKNIQYF	TGTGCCAGCAGCCTCCCGCGGGCCAAAAACATTCAGTACTTC
-	TRBJ2-3	TRBV18	-	CASSRSTDTQYF	TGTGCCAGCTCCCGAAGCACAGATACGCAGTATTTT
-	TRBJ2-2	TRBV7-8	TRBD2	CASSLGRTSGRATAGELFF	TGTGCCAGCAGCTTAGGAAGGACTAGCGGGAGGGCCACGGCCGGGGAGCTGTTTTTT
-	TRBJ1-3	TRBV11-2	-	CASSRTGTLGNTIYF	TGTGCCAGCAGCAGGACCGGGACCCTCGGAAACACCATATATTTT
-	TRBJ1-2	TRBV28	TRBD1	CASSLAQGNYGYTF	TGTGCCAGCAGTTTAGCACAGGGGAACTATGGCTACACCTTC